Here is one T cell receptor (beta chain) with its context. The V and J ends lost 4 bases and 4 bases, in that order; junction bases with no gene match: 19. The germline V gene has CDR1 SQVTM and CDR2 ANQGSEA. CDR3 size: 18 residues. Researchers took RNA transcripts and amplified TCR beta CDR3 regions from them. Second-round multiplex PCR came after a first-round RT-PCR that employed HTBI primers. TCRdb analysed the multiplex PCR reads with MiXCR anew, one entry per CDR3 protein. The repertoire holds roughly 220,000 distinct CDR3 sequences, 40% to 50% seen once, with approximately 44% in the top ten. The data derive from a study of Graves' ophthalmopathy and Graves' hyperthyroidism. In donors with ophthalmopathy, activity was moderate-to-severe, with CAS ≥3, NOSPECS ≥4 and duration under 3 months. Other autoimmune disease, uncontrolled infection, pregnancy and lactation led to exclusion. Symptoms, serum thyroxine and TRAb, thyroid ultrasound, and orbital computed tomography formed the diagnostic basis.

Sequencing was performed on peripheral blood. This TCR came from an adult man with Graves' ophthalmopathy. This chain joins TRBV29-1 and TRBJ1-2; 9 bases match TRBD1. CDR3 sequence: CSVAGVAQGASRLYGYTF. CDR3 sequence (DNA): TGCAGCGTTGCTGGGGTGGCACAGGGGGCGTCGAGACTCTATGGCTACACCTTC.